These 26 T cell receptor beta chains share one sample of origin, sequenced in a study of shared T cell receptors in the human thymus. Method: immunoSEQ multiplex PCR; TCRdb's copy keeps in-frame clones and lacks some. The sample lists about 610,000 clones, over 75% occurring once. These data also formed part of another study, on human thymus T cells.

The sequencing sample was made of thymocytes. These receptors all come from a boy in the first two years of life with a congenital heart defect.

The rearrangement links TRBV4-3 to TRBJ1-1; D is uncertain. The V end was cut by 1 base, the J end by 6 bases, with 15 bases between. Germline CDR1 reads LGHNA; CDR2 reads YSLEER. This CDR3 is 15 amino acids long. The chain's CDR3 is CASSQGYRGGAEAFF. The CDR3 DNA reads TGCGCCAGCAGCCAAGGATATCGCGGAGGTGCTGAAGCTTTCTTT.

The chain recombines TRBV28 with TRBJ1-4; no clear D gene. V lost 5 bases and J 0 bases, leaving 10 bases between the germline ends. CDR3 length equals 15 residues. Looked up from germline, CDR1 is MDHEN and CDR2 is SYDVKM. The CDR3: CASSLAGATNEKLFF. DNA for the CDR3: TGTGCCAGCAGTCTAGCTGGGGCAACTAATGAAAAACTGTTTTTT.

This clone was seen a single time. V gene TRBV7-9 combines with J gene TRBJ2-1; TRBD1 aligns across 10 bases. V lost 5 bases to trimming and J lost 12 bases; unmatched junction nucleotides: 10. From germline, CDR1 is SEHNR and CDR2 FQNEAQ (reference sequence). The CDR3 covers 14 residues. The CDR3 region is CASSTLRGDRGQFF. CDR3 nucleotide sequence: TGTGCCAGCAGCACTTTGCGGGGGGACAGGGGGCAGTTCTTC.

This chain uses TRBV30 with TRBJ2-2, with D possibly being TRBD2 (5 bases). The length of the CDR3 is 16 residues. The V and J ends lost 0 bases and 1 base respectively, with 12 bases between them. Germline CDR1 is GTSNPN and CDR2 is SVGIG (reference sequence). The CDR3 DNA is TGTGCCTGGAGTGTACTGGTCCGGGGGAACACCGGGGAGCTGTTTTTT. Its translation is CAWSVLVRGNTGELFF.

This clone was seen more than once but under ten times. This chain links TRBV6-1 with TRBJ2-7, with 7 bases that match TRBD1. CDR1 and CDR2 (germline): MNHNS, SASEGT. CDR3 size: 15 residues. With 4 bases clipped from V and 9 bases from J, the junction kept 15 bases outside the gene matches. The CDR3 here is CASSGVGQAPRGQYF. DNA for the CDR3: TGTGCCAGCAGTGGGGTCGGACAGGCTCCCCGGGGGCAGTACTTC.

This rearrangement joins TRBV4-1 to TRBJ2-1; the D gene is possibly TRBD1 (6 bases). The CDR3 runs 12 residues. Germline V gene data show CDR1 as MGHRA and CDR2 as YSYEKL. V lost 3 bases, J lost 12 bases, and 12 bases lay in between. CDR3: CASSQPRGRQFF. In nucleotides, the CDR3 is TGCGCCAGCAGCCAGCCCAGGGGAAGGCAGTTCTTC.

This clone has just one count. This chain uses TRBV14 with TRBJ2-5, with 9 bases matching TRBD1. V gave up 4 bases and J gave up 5 bases; unmatched junction bases: 5. CDR1 and CDR2 from the germline V gene are SGHDN and FVKESK. The CDR3 has 14 amino acids. In DNA form, the CDR3 reads TGTGCCAGCAGCCTACAGGGGGCAGGGGAGACCCAGTACTTC. This gives the protein CASSLQGAGETQYF.

The chain couples TRBV27 to TRBJ2-1, with TRBD2 matching 9 bases. Germline trimming cut 6 bases from V and 7 bases from J; bases unmatched to any gene: 10. The CDR3 has 15 residues. The germline V gene has CDR1 MNHEY and CDR2 SMNVEV (reference sequence). The CDR3 bases are TGTGCCAGCAGCCCCAGCGGGAGGATGGGGAATGAGCAGTTCTTC. This gives the protein CASSPSGRMGNEQFF.

The V gene is TRBV30, the J gene TRBJ1-1; the match to TRBD1 covers 11 bases. CDR1 and CDR2 from the germline V gene are GTSNPN and SVGIG (reference sequence). V shed 5 bases, J shed 4 bases, and the junction held 3 bases outside the gene matches. The CDR3 spans 13 residues. The CDR3 sequence is CAWGDRGGTEAFF. DNA of the CDR3: TGTGCCTGGGGGGACAGGGGGGGCACTGAAGCTTTCTTT.

V gene TRBV30 combines with J gene TRBJ2-1; 10 bases agree with TRBD2. CDR1 is GTSNPN and CDR2 is SVGIG in the germline V gene (reference sequence). V was pared by 4 bases and J by 6 bases, with 6 bases of the junction left unmatched. The CDR3 is 14 amino acids. CDR3 sequence reads: CAWKLAGVSNEQFF. The CDR3 coding sequence is TGTGCCTGGAAGCTAGCGGGAGTATCCAATGAGCAGTTCTTC.

The chain has TRBV29-1 and TRBJ2-3; TRBD2 aligns across 9 bases. After removal of 7 bases from V and 0 bases from J, the junction contained 11 bases not matched to a gene. The germline V gene encodes CDR1 SQVTM and CDR2 ANQGSEA. This CDR3 has 16 residues. CDR3 DNA sequence: TGCAGCGGCCGTGGGCTAGCGGGGAATAGCACAGATACGCAGTATTTT. Translation: CSGRGLAGNSTDTQYF.

The chain combines TRBV27 with TRBJ1-2; 11 bases align to TRBD1. The CDR3 consists of 17 residues. V gave up 5 bases and J gave up 7 bases; unmatched junction bases: 15. Looked up from germline, CDR1 is MNHEY and CDR2 is SMNVEV (reference sequence). CDR3 sequence reads: CASSPCYRDRGRGGYTF. CDR3 DNA sequence: TGTGCCAGCAGTCCGTGCTATAGGGACAGGGGGAGAGGTGGCTACACCTTC.

The chain joins TRBV28 to TRBJ1-5, with D unclear. V was trimmed by 3 bases and J by 6 bases, leaving 12 bases between them. Germline V gives CDR1 MDHEN, CDR2 SYDVKM. This CDR3 has 14 amino acids. Here the CDR3 reads CASSFKAVRQPQHF. The CDR3 nucleotides are TGTGCCAGCAGTTTTAAAGCCGTGCGTCAGCCCCAGCATTTT. Filled out from reference TRBV28 and TRBJ1-5, the complete variable domain reads DVKVTQSSRYLVKRTGEKVFLECVQDMDHENMFWYRQDPGLGLRLIYFSYDVKMKEKGDIPEGYSVSREKKERFSLILESASTNQTSMYLCASSFKAVRQPQHFGDGTRLSIL.

This rearrangement joins TRBV12-5 to TRBJ1-1, with unresolved D. V lost 4 bases and J lost 1, with 19 bases in between. From germline, CDR1 is LGHNT and CDR2 FRNRAP. The CDR3 has 17 residues. The CDR3 protein is CASGSRIPRLRNTEAFF. DNA for the CDR3: TGTGCTAGTGGTTCACGTATCCCCAGACTCAGGAACACTGAAGCTTTCTTT. Variable domain in full (rest from reference TRBV12-5 and TRBJ1-1): DARVTQTPRHKVTEMGQEVTMRCQPILGHNTVFWYRQTMMQGLELLAYFRNRAPLDDSGMPKDRFSAEMPDATLATLKIQPSEPRDSAVYFCASGSRIPRLRNTEAFFGQGTRLTVV.

With regard to this clone: At the DNA level, this CDR3 is encoded by other sequences in the same sample as well. This sequence joins TRBV9 and TRBJ1-2; D is ambiguous. The CDR3 consists of 14 residues. Trimming cost V 0 bases and J 3 bases, with 9 bases left between them. CDR1 SGDLS and CDR2 YYNGEE come from the germline V gene. Here the CDR3 DNA reads TGTGCCAGCAGCGTAGAGGGCGGGGACTATGGCTACACCTTC. This encodes CASSVEGGDYGYTF.

The chain combines TRBV25-1 with TRBJ2-7; 13 positions match TRBD2. The CDR3 totals 18 residues. J was trimmed by 1 base and V by 4 bases; bases with no gene match: 10. Germline loops: CDR1 MGHDK, CDR2 SYGVNS. The DNA for the CDR3 is TGTGCCAGCAGTGGACGGACTAGCGGGAGAGGGGCTTCCTACGAGCAGTACTTC. Translation gives CASSGRTSGRGASYEQYF.

CDR3 bases: TGTGCCAGCGCTCGGGCTAGGGACTGGGACTATGGCTACACCTTC. It yields the protein CASARARDWDYGYTF. V gene TRBV6-1 combines with J gene TRBJ1-2; D perhaps matches TRBD1 (5 bases). This CDR3 is 15 amino acids long. The ends were cut back, 8 bases at V and 3 bases at J, with 19 bases in the middle. CDR1 is MNHNS and CDR2 is SASEGT in the germline V gene.

The V gene is TRBV7-8, the J gene TRBJ1-5, with D unclear. In germline, CDR1 is SGHVS, CDR2 FQNEAQ. Trimming took 5 bases from V and 9 from J, leaving 14 bases between them. CDR3 length: 13 amino acids. DNA for the CDR3: TGTGCCAGCAGCCCCCCCGTCGGGTGGCCCCAGCATTTT. Its translation: CASSPPVGWPQHF.

V gene TRBV14 combines with J gene TRBJ2-7; D gene unclear. CDR3 length equals 14 residues. V was cut by 0 bases and J by 5 bases, with 11 bases left in between. The germline V gene has CDR1 SGHDN and CDR2 FVKESK. CDR3 DNA: TGTGCCAGCAGCCAAGATCTTCAGTTCCACGAGCAGTACTTC. As protein: CASSQDLQFHEQYF. The full variable domain, with the rest looked up from reference TRBV14 and TRBJ2-7, is EAGVTQFPSHSVIEKGQTVTLRCDPISGHDNLYWYRRVMGKEIKFLLHFVKESKQDESGMPNNRFLAERTGGTYSTLKVQPAELEDSGVYFCASSQDLQFHEQYFGPGTRLTVT.

This clone was counted only a few times. V and J are TRBV15 and TRBJ2-7; possibly TRBD2 for D (5 bases). This CDR3 contains 17 residues. V gave up 5 bases and J gave up 2 bases, with 22 bases separating them. Germline V gene lookup returns CDR1 LNHNV and CDR2 YYDKDF (reference sequence). The CDR3 here is CATSSTSTGRIPYEQYF. The CDR3 DNA reads as TGTGCCACCAGCTCAACTTCGACGGGGAGAATCCCCTACGAGCAGTACTTC.

The sample holds one count of this clone. This chain uses TRBV20-1 with TRBJ2-3; D unresolved. The CDR3 consists of 10 residues. In germline, CDR1 is DFQATT, CDR2 SNEGSKA (reference sequence). V shed 6 bases and J shed 4 bases, with 5 bases lying between them. CDR3 sequence: CSALADTQYF. In nucleotides, the CDR3 is TGCAGTGCCCTCGCAGATACGCAGTATTTT.

The chain uses TRBV6-1 and TRBJ2-7, with D possibly matching TRBD2 (6 bases). Germline V lookup: CDR1 MNHNS, CDR2 SASEGT. The CDR3 is made up of 9 amino acids. CDR3 residues: CSLGREQYF. The CDR3 bases are TGTTCCCTTGGGAGGGAGCAGTACTTC.

CDR3 bases: TGTGCCAGCAGCTTAGTAGCACAAGAGACCCAGTACTTC. It translates to CASSLVAQETQYF. V usage is TRBV7-2 and J usage is TRBJ2-5; D is uncertain. V dropped 1 base and J dropped 2 bases, with 5 bases sitting between them. Germline V CDR1 and CDR2: SGHTA, FQGNSA. This CDR3 contains 13 residues. The full variable domain, with the rest looked up from reference TRBV7-2 and TRBJ2-5, is GAGVSQSPSNKVTEKGKDVELRCDPISGHTALYWYRQSLGQGLEFLIYFQGNSAPDKSGLPSDRFSAERTGGSVSTLTIQRTQQEDSAVYLCASSLVAQETQYFGPGTRLLVL.

CDR3 DNA: TGCGCCAGCAGCTTGGTTGGACTAGCGCCCGGAGAGACCCAGTACTTC. Encoded protein: CASSLVGLAPGETQYF. The rearrangement joins TRBV5-1 to TRBJ2-5; TRBD2 agrees at 9 bases. With V trimmed by 0 bases and J by 4 bases, 7 bases remained unmatched. The CDR3 spans 16 residues. Per the germline V gene, CDR1 is SGHRS and CDR2 is YFSETQ.

This chain links TRBV12-5 with TRBJ1-2, with a possible D match to TRBD1 (5 bases). Per the germline V gene, CDR1 is LGHNT and CDR2 is FRNRAP. CDR3 length: 18 amino acids. Trimming left V 9 bases short and J 1 base short, with 27 bases between. CDR3 loop: CASNPRPMTGGLNYGYTF. The CDR3 DNA reads TGTGCTAGCAATCCTCGACCTATGACGGGGGGACTTAACTATGGCTACACCTTC.

The chain employs TRBV10-2 and TRBJ2-7, with 7 bases identical to TRBD2. CDR1 WSHSY and CDR2 SAAADI come from the germline V gene. J gave up 4 bases and V 3 bases, and 6 bases lay outside the gene matches. This CDR3 spans 14 amino acids. CDR3 protein: CASSEGGRLYEQYF. CDR3 DNA: TGCGCCAGCAGTGAAGGCGGGAGACTATACGAGCAGTACTTC.